Below are 6 T cell receptor beta chains sequenced from a single sample in a study of blood T cell repertoires in COVID-19 (dated by TCRdb to about 2020). Libraries were prepared through the immunoSEQ multiplex PCR assay. Held by TCRdb, this immuneACCESS table contains in-frame sequences only and omits some clones. Under half of the omission traces to an unresolved V gene where checked; the cause of the rest is unknown. The sample table shows more than 30,000 clones, and 87% are seen once. The top ten hold around 24% of the sample. The specimen sequenced was peripheral blood. The receptors come from a man in his fifties or sixties with active or convalescent COVID-19.

This clone came up a few times. The chain recombines TRBV19 with TRBJ2-7; D not resolved. CDR1 LNHDA and CDR2 SQIVND come from the germline V gene (reference sequence). V dropped 5 bases and J dropped 0 bases, with 8 bases sitting between them. The CDR3 has 13 residues. The CDR3 DNA sequence: TGTGCCAGTAGTGTCGGGTACTCCTACGAGCAGTACTTC. Translating it yields CASSVGYSYEQYF.

The V gene is TRBV5-1, the J gene TRBJ1-1; 12 positions match TRBD1. CDR3 size: 16 residues. The ends lost 2 bases at V and 7 bases at J; junction bases unmatched: 9. Germline loops: CDR1 SGHRS, CDR2 YFSETQ. CDR3 nucleotides: TGCGCCAGCAGCTTAGGCGGGACAGGGGGCCGGGGTGAAGCTTTCTTT. Protein: CASSLGGTGGRGEAFF.

The rearrangement links TRBV6-4 to TRBJ1-6, with TRBD1 matching 8 bases. Looked up from germline, CDR1 is MRHNA and CDR2 is SNTAGT. V trimming: 3 bases; J trimming: 0 bases; junction bases outside the gene matches: 10. The CDR3 consists of 19 residues. CDR3 protein: CASSEPGTGRTSYNSPLHF. In DNA form, the CDR3 reads TGTGCCAGCAGTGAACCCGGGACAGGTCGAACCTCCTATAATTCACCCCTCCACTTT.

The chain has TRBV9 and TRBJ2-1; weak D call: TRBD2 (5 bases). Germline V lookup: CDR1 SGDLS, CDR2 YYNGEE. The CDR3 is made up of 16 amino acids. V lost 4 bases and J 2 bases, leaving 16 bases between the germline ends. The CDR3 region has the DNA TGTGCCAGCAGCCCGTGGGAGACCTTGACCTACAATGAGCAGTTCTTC. Its translation: CASSPWETLTYNEQFF.

The chain links TRBV25-1 to TRBJ2-1; perhaps TRBD2 as D (5 bases). Germline loops: CDR1 MGHDK, CDR2 SYGVNS. This CDR3 has 16 amino acids. The germline V and J ends were trimmed by 6 bases and 6 bases, with 21 bases remaining between them. CDR3 sequence (DNA): TGTGCCAGCAGGGGAACCGGGATCCTAACGGGCAATGAGCAGTTCTTC. Amino acid sequence: CASRGTGILTGNEQFF.

The chain couples TRBV7-8 to TRBJ1-1; TRBD1 matches at 8 bases. CDR1 SGHVS and CDR2 FQNEAQ come from the germline V gene. Trimming cost V 3 bases and J 5 bases; bases outside gene matches: 11. The CDR3 sequence is 16 residues long. The CDR3 bases are TGTGCCAGCAGCTTTTCCTCTCAGGGGGCAAGGACTGAAGCTTTCTTT. This encodes CASSFSSQGARTEAFF.